Listed below are T cell receptor beta chains from one sample, sequenced in a study of neurological immune-mediated disorders. TCRdb used MiXCR to reprocess the 5' RACE reads, holding one entry per CDR3 protein. Found here are around 68,000 distinct CDR3 sequences, 3.5% to 4.5% of them singletons; the top ten hold roughly 2.5%. The specimen sequenced was PBMCs. These receptors originate from a man between 50 and 59 years old with multiple sclerosis. Each CDR3 is given with its conserved first and last residue. A D gene is named only where the DNA matches it firmly. Size values are once, few and many counts, or a class for expanded clones, and some rows have none.

TRBD1	TRBV18	TRBJ2-2	15	NA	TGTGCCAGCTCTAGGACAGGGACGAACACCGGGGAGCTGTTTTTT	CASSRTGTNTGELFF
NA	TRBV7-9	TRBJ2-3	15	many	TGTGCCAGCAGCCGCGAGTCGAACCTGGGGAATACGCAGTATTTT	CASSRESNLGNTQYF
NA	TRBV6-2/TRBV6-3	TRBJ1-1	16	many	TGTGCCAGCACCAACCCGATTGGGGGAAGGAACACTGAAGCTTTCTTT	CASTNPIGGRNTEAFF
TRBD2	TRBV20-1	TRBJ2-3	17	many	TGCAGTGCTCACCGTCCGGGACTAGCGGGGGGGCCTTATACGCAGTATTTT	CSAHRPGLAGGPYTQYF
NA	TRBV5-1	TRBJ2-1	11	many	TGCGCCAGCAGCACCAGCGGGGAGCAGTTCTTC	CASSTSGEQFF
TRBD2	TRBV20-1	TRBJ2-3	17	many	TGCAGTGCTAGAGAAACAGGCGGGGGGGCCGGGGCAGATACGCAGTATTTT	CSARETGGGAGADTQYF
NA	TRBV3-1	TRBJ2-2	16	few	TGTGCCAGCAGCCAATCCGGCAGGGGGAACACCGGGGAGCTGTTTTTT	CASSQSGRGNTGELFF
NA	TRBV20-1	TRBJ1-1	16	many	TGCAGTGTTCCACAGGGAAAACCCGTCCTGGGTGCTGAAGCTTTCTTT	CSVPQGKPVLGAEAFF
TRBD2	TRBV5-1	TRBJ2-3	14	many	TGCGCCAGCAGCACCGGGGGGGCCGGAGATACGCAGTATTTT	CASSTGGAGDTQYF
TRBD1	TRBV5-1	TRBJ2-5	14	many	TGCGCCAGCAAGAGGGGACAGGGAGTCGAGACCCAGTACTTC	CASKRGQGVETQYF
NA	TRBV5-1	TRBJ1-5	15	many	TGCGCCAGCAGCTTCGAGGGGCTGGTGAATCAGCCCCAGCATTTT	CASSFEGLVNQPQHF
NA	TRBV20-1	TRBJ2-1	15	many	TGCAGTGCTAGAGACTCCTTACTCAGGTACAATGAGCAGTTCTTC	CSARDSLLRYNEQFF
TRBD2	TRBV5-1	TRBJ2-1	19	many	TGCGCCAGCAGATTCAAGACTAGCGGGGGGGCCGTTACCTACAATGAGCAGTTCTTC	CASRFKTSGGAVTYNEQFF
NA	TRBV20-1	TRBJ1-2	11	many	TGCAGTGCAACGGATGGGTATGGCTACACCTTC	CSATDGYGYTF
NA	TRBV6-2/TRBV6-3	TRBJ2-4	20	many	TGTGCCAGCACCTTCCGGTTCGTGGCTACCCTCGGGGTAGCCAAAAACATTCAGTACTTC	CASTFRFVATLGVAKNIQYF
NA	TRBV10-1	TRBJ2-1	11	many	TGCGCCAGCGCATCCTACAATGAGCAGTTCTTC	CASASYNEQFF
NA	TRBV6-1	TRBJ1-1	14	NA	TGTGCCAGCTCCTTATCCGGGGGCTCGGGTGAAGCTTTCTTT	CASSLSGGSGEAFF
NA	TRBV12-3/TRBV12-4	TRBJ2-3	16	many	TGTGCCAGCACCCTCAGTACAGGGCGGATCACAGATACGCAGTATTTT	CASTLSTGRITDTQYF
NA	TRBV28	TRBJ2-6	15	many	TGTGCCAGCAGCCTACACACTCCGGGGGCCAACGTCCTGACTTTC	CASSLHTPGANVLTF
NA	TRBV20-1	TRBJ2-3	13	many	TGCAGTCAAGAGGGGGTACTCCCAGATACGCAGTATTTT	CSQEGVLPDTQYF
NA	TRBV4-1	TRBJ2-7	13	many	TGCGCCAGCAGCCCGCGGGGTACCTACGAGCAGTACTTC	CASSPRGTYEQYF
TRBD1	TRBV7-9	TRBJ2-7	14	many	TGTGCCAGCAGCTTAAGACAGGGCTCCTACGAGCAGTACTTC	CASSLRQGSYEQYF
NA	TRBV6-6	TRBJ2-5	13	many	TGTGCCAGCAGTTACGTGGTAGAGGAGACCCAGTACTTC	CASSYVVEETQYF
NA	TRBV9	TRBJ2-5	14	many	TGTGCCAGCAGCGTAGGCGGGCAACAAGAGACCCAGTACTTC	CASSVGGQQETQYF
TRBD1	TRBV7-2	TRBJ2-6	17	many	TGTGCCAGCAGCTTAGCCCAGACAGGGGCTGGGGCCAACGTCCTGACTTTC	CASSLAQTGAGANVLTF
NA	TRBV5-1	TRBJ2-1	13	many	TGCGCCAGCAGAACCGGGACAGCGGGTGAGCAGTTCTTC	CASRTGTAGEQFF
TRBD1	TRBV4-2	TRBJ2-7	14	many	TGTGCCAGCAGCCAAGGGACAGGGAACTACGAGCAGTACTTC	CASSQGTGNYEQYF
NA	TRBV27	TRBJ1-5	16	many	TGTGCCAGCAGTCCAGCCATGACCCTGAGGGGTCAGCCCCAGCATTTT	CASSPAMTLRGQPQHF
NA	TRBV5-1	TRBJ2-2	18	many	TGCGCCAGCAGCTTAGAATCCCCGGGACGGACGAACACCGGGGAGCTGTTTTTT	CASSLESPGRTNTGELFF
NA	TRBV9	TRBJ2-3	15	few	TGTGCCAGCAGCGTCTCTTTAGCAAACACAGATACGCAGTATTTT	CASSVSLANTDTQYF
TRBD1	TRBV18	TRBJ1-6	15	many	TGTGCCAGCTCCCAGGGACAGGTGGAAGGTTCACCCCTCAACTTT	CASSQGQVEGSPLNF
TRBD2	TRBV29-1	TRBJ2-3	14	few	TGCAGCGTTGCGGGGACTAGTGGCCCAGATACGCAGTATTTT	CSVAGTSGPDTQYF
TRBD2	TRBV12-3/TRBV12-4	TRBJ2-2	16	many	TGTGCCAGCAGTCCCCTAGCGGGGGGAGGGGCCGGGGAGCTGTTTTTT	CASSPLAGGGAGELFF
NA	TRBV7-2	TRBJ2-2	13	many	TGTGCCAGCAGCTTAGCGAGGGCCGGGGAGCTGTTTTTT	CASSLARAGELFF
TRBD1	TRBV28	TRBJ1-3	14	many	TGTGCCAGCAGTCTACGACCGGGACAGGGCCCCATATATTTT	CASSLRPGQGPIYF
NA	TRBV11-2	TRBJ1-1	11	few	TGTGCCAGCAGCCCGGGGGGCGAAGCTTTCTTT	CASSPGGEAFF
TRBD1	TRBV6-2/TRBV6-3	TRBJ1-5	14	many	TGTGCCAGCAGTTACCAGGGGGACAATCAGCCCCAGCATTTT	CASSYQGDNQPQHF
NA	TRBV20-1	TRBJ2-1	13	many	TGCAGTGCTAGAGATACTAGAAACCATGAGCAGTTCTTC	CSARDTRNHEQFF
NA	TRBV18	TRBJ1-4	13	many	TGTGCCAGCTCACCGTGGCAGGGAGAAAAACTGTTTTTT	CASSPWQGEKLFF
TRBD2	TRBV7-2	TRBJ2-1	14	many	TGTGCCAGCAGCTCCGGACTAGCTTGGAATGAGCAGTTCTTC	CASSSGLAWNEQFF
NA	TRBV7-9	TRBJ1-1	11	NA	TGTGCCAGCAGTTATGGGTTAGCAGCTTTCTTT	CASSYGLAAFF
NA	TRBV20-1	TRBJ1-5	14	NA	TGCAGTGCTAGGACGCAGGGCGGCAATCAGCCCCAGAATTTT	CSARTQGGNQPQNF
NA	TRBV4-2	TRBJ1-4	14	NA	TGTGCCAGCAGCCATGCGCAGCGACTTGAAAAACTGTTTTTT	CASSHAQRLEKLFF
TRBD1	TRBV7-9	TRBJ1-1	15	many	TGTGCCAGCAGCTTACGAGGTCAGGGGGCGACTGAAGCTTTCTTT	CASSLRGQGATEAFF
NA	TRBV14	TRBJ2-3	14	many	TGTGCCAGCAGCCATAACAGGGTGACAGATACGCAGTATTTT	CASSHNRVTDTQYF
NA	TRBV7-2	TRBJ2-5	14	many	TGTGCCAGCAGCTTAAGTCTGGGCGTGGAGACCCAGTACTTC	CASSLSLGVETQYF
TRBD1	TRBV6-5	TRBJ2-2	16	many	TGTGCCAGCAGTTATAGGGGACAGGGATCCGCCGGGGAGCTGTTTTTT	CASSYRGQGSAGELFF
TRBD1	TRBV20-1	TRBJ1-1	14	many	TGCAGTGCTAGAGCCCAGGGGGGGAACACTGAAGCTTTCTTT	CSARAQGGNTEAFF
NA	TRBV20-1	TRBJ1-5	15	many	TGCAGTGCTAGAGACCGAGGGTCGGTCAATCAGCCCCAGCATTTT	CSARDRGSVNQPQHF
TRBD2	TRBV4-1	TRBJ2-2	17	many	TGCGCCAGCAGCCTCTCGCCCGGGGGGAGAAACACCGGGGAGCTGTTTTTT	CASSLSPGGRNTGELFF
NA	TRBV7-9	TRBJ2-3	15	many	TGTGCCAGCAGCTTAGGCAGGGGGGTTTTCGATACGCAGTATTTT	CASSLGRGVFDTQYF
NA	TRBV5-1	TRBJ1-5	15	many	TGCGCCAGCAGGCCACAGCGGCGGATCAATCAGCCCCAGCATTTT	CASRPQRRINQPQHF
NA	TRBV20-1	TRBJ1-6	13	many	TGCAGTGCTAGAAAACAGGGCCCCACGGCCCTCCACTTT	CSARKQGPTALHF